This paragraph reports one T cell receptor (beta chain). The sample comes from a study of OX40 agonist ivuxolimab in advanced cancers. Looking at the study overall: Intravenous ivuxolimab at 0.01 to 10 mg/kg was given to patients every 2 weeks.

Method: immunoSEQ multiplex PCR; TCRdb's copy keeps in-frame clones and lacks some. The sample carries about 100,000 clones, around 93% recorded once. A history of autoimmune disease or systemic immunosuppression excluded patients. The sequenced sample was CD4+ or CD8+ T cells sorted from blood, obtained in a trial of the OX40 agonist ivuxolimab. This receptor was obtained from an adult with an advanced solid tumor such as melanoma, head and neck, liver or kidney cancer.

The CDR3 region is CGSGLEGEQYF. DNA for the CDR3: TGTGGAAGCGGTCTGGAGGGCGAGCAGTACTTC. The chain is built from TRBV28 and TRBJ2-7; perhaps TRBD2 as D (6 bases). The CDR3 is 11 amino acids. Germline loops: CDR1 MDHEN, CDR2 SYDVKM.